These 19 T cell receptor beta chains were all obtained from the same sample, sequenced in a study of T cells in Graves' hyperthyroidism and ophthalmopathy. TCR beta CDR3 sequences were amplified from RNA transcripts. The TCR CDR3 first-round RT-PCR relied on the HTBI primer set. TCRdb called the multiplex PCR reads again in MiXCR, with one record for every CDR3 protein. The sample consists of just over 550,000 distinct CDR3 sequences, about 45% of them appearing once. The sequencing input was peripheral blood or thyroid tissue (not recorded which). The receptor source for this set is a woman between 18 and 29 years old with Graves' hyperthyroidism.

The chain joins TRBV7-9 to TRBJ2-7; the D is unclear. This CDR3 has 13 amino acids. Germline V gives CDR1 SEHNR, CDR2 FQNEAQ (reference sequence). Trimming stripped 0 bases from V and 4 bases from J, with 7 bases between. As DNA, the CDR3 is TGTGCCAGCAGCTTAGCACAACGATACGAGCAGTACTTC. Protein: CASSLAQRYEQYF.

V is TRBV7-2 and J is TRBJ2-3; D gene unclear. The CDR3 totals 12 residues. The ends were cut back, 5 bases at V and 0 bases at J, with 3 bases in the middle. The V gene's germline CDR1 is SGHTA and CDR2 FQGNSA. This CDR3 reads CASSLSTDTQYF. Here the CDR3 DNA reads TGTGCCAGCAGCCTGAGCACAGATACGCAGTATTTT.

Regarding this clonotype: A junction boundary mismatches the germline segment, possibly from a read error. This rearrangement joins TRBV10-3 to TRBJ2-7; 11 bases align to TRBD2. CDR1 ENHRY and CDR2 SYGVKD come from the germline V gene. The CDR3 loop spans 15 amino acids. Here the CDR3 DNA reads TGTGCCAGCAGTGCCGGGACTAGCGGAGTCTACGAGCAGTACTTC. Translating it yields CASSAGTSGVYEQYF.

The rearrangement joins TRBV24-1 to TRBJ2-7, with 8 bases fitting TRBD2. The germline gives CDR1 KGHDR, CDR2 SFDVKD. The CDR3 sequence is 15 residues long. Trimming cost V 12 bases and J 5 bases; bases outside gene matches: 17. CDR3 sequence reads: CAATSSGREANEQYF. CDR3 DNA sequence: TGTGCCGCCACGTCATCCGGGCGGGAGGCAAACGAGCAGTACTTC.

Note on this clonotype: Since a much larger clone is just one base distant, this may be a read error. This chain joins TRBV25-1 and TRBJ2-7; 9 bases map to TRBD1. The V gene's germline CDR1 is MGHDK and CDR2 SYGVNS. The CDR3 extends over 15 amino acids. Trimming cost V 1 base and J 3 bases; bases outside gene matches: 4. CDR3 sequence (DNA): TGTGCCAGCAGTGAATCCGGGACAGGGTACTACGAGCAGTACTTC. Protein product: CASSESGTGYYEQYF.

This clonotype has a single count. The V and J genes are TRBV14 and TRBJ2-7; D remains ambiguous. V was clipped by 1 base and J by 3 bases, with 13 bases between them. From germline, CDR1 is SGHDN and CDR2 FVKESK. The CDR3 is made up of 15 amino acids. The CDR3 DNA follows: TGTGCCAGCAGCCAAGGAGTGCCGTCCAACTACGAGCAGTACTTC. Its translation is CASSQGVPSNYEQYF.

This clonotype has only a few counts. CDR3 loop: CSATTGPGGYTF. In nucleotides, the CDR3 is TGCAGTGCTACAACAGGGCCAGGCGGCTACACCTTC. The chain recombines TRBV20-1 with TRBJ1-2, with D possibly matching TRBD1 (6 bases). The germline V gene encodes CDR1 DFQATT and CDR2 SNEGSKA (reference sequence). This CDR3 contains 12 residues. V was shortened by 4 bases and J by 8 bases, with 14 bases between the two germline ends.

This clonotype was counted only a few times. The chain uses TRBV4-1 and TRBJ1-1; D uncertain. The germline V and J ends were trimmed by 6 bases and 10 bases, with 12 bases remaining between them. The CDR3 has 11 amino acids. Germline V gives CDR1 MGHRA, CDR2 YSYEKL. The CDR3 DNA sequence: TGCGCCAGCAGTAGCACGGTTGGAGCTTTCTTT. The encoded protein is CASSSTVGAFF.

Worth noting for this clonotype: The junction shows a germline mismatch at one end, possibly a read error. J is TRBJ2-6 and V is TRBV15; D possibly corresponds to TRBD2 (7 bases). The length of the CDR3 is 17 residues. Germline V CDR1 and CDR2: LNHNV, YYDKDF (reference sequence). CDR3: CATSRLRGRGGGNVLTF. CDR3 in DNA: TGTGCCACCTCCAGACTTAGGGGCAGGGGCGGGGGCAACGTCCTGACTTTC.

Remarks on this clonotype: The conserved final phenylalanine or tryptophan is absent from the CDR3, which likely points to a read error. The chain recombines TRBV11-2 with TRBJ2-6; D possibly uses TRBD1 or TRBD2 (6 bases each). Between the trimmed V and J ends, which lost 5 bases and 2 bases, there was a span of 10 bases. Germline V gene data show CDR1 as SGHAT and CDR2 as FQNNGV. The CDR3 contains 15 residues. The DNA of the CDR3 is TGTGCCAGCAGCAACGGGGGCGCTGGGGCCAACGTCCTGACTCCA. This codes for CASSNGGAGANVLTP.

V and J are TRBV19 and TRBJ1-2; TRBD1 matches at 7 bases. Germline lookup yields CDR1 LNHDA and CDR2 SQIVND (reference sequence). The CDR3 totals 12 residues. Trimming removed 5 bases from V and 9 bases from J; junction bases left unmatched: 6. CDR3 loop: CASSSKGARYTF. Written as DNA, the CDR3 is TGTGCCAGTAGTTCTAAGGGGGCTCGCTACACCTTC.

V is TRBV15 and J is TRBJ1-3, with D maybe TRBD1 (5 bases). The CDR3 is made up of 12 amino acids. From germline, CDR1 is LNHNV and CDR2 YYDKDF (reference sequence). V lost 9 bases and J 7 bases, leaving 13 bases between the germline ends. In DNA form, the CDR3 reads TGTGCCACTACGGCGGGGGAGAACACCATATATTTT. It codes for CATTAGENTIYF.

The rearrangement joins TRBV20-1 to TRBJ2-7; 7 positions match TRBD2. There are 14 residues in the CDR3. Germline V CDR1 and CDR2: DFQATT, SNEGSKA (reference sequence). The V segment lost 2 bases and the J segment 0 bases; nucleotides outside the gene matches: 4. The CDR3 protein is CSARPGTNSYEQYF. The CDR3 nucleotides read TGCAGTGCTAGACCCGGGACTAACTCCTACGAGCAGTACTTC.

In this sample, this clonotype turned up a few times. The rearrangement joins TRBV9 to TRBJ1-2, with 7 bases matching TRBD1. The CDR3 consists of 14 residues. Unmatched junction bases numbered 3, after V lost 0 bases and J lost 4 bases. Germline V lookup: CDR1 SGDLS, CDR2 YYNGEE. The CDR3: CASSVEDRSYGYTF. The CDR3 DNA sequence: TGTGCCAGCAGCGTAGAGGACAGGTCCTATGGCTACACCTTC.

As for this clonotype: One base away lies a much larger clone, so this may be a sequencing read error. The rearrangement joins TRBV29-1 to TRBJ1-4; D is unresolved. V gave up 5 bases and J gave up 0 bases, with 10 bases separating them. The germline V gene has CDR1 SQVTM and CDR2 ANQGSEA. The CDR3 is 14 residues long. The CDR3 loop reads CSVRALATNEKLFF. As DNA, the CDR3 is TGCAGCGTTAGGGCCCTCGCAACTAATGAAAAACTGTTTTTT.

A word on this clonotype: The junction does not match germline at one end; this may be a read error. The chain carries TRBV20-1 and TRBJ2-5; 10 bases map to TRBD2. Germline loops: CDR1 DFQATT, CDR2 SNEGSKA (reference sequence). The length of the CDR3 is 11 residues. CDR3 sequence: CSAAAPGLACF. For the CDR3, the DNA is TGCAGTGCAGCCGCCCCGGGACTAGCGTGCTTC.

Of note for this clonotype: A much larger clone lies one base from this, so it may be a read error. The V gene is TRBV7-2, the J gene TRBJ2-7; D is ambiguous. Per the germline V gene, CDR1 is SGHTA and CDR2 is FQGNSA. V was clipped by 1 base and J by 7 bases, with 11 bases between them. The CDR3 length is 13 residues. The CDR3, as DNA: TGTGCCAGCAGCTTAGGCGGAGTGGGGGAGCAGTACTTC. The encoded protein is CASSLGGVGEQYF.

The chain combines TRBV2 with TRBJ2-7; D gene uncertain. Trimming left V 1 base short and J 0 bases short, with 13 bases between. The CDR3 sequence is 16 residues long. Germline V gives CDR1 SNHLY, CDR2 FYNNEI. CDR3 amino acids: CASSEDLGQSSYEQYF. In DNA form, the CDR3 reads TGTGCCAGCAGTGAAGATCTGGGTCAGAGCTCCTACGAGCAGTACTTC.

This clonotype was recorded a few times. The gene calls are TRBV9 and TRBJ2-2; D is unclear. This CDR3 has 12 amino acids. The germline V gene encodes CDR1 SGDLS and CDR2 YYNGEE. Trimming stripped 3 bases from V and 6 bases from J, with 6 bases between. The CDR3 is CASSAEAGELFF. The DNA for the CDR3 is TGTGCCAGCAGCGCGGAAGCCGGGGAGCTGTTTTTT.